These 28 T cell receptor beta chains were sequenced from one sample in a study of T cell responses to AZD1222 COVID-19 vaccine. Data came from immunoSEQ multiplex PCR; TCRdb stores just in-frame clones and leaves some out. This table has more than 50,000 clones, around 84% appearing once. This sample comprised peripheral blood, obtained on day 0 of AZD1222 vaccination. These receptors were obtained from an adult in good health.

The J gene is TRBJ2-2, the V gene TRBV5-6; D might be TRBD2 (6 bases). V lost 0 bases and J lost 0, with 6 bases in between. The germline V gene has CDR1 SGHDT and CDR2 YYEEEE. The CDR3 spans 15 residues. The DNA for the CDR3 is TGTGCCAGCAGCTTGGGACTAGCGAACACCGGGGAGCTGTTTTTT. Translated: CASSLGLANTGELFF.

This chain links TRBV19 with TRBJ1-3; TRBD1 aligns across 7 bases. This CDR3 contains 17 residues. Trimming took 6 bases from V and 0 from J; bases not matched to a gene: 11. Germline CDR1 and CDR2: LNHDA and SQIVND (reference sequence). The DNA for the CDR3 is TGTGCCAGTAGGAGGCAAGGGGGCTCGCTCTCTGGAAACACCATATATTTT. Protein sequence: CASRRQGGSLSGNTIYF.

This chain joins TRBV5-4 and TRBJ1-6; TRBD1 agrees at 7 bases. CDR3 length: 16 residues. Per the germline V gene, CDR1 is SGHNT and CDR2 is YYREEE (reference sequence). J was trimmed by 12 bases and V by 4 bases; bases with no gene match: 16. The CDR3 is CASSPGGGPPILPLHF. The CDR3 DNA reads TGTGCCAGCAGCCCAGGGGGGGGCCCCCCTATTCTACCCCTCCACTTT.

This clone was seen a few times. Written as DNA, the CDR3 is TGTGCCTGGAGTGTAACCGGGACAGGGGGCAATTCACCCCTCCACTTT. Protein product: CAWSVTGTGGNSPLHF. J is TRBJ1-6 and V is TRBV30; 12 nucleotides line up with TRBD1. The germline V gene has CDR1 GTSNPN and CDR2 SVGIG (reference sequence). V shed 0 bases, J shed 7 bases, and the junction held 4 bases outside the gene matches. This CDR3 is 16 amino acids long.

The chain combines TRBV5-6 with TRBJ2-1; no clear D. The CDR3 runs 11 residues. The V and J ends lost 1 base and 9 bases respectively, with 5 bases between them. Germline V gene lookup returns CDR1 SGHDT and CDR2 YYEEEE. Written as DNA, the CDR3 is TGTGCCAGCAGCTTGTGGCTTGAGCAGTTCTTC. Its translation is CASSLWLEQFF.

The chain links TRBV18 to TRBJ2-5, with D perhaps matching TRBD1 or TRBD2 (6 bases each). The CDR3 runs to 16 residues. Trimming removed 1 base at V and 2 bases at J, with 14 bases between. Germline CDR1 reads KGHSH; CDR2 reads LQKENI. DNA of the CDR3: TGTGCCAGCTCACCACAGATGAGGGGGGTACAAGAGACCCAGTACTTC. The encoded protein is CASSPQMRGVQETQYF.

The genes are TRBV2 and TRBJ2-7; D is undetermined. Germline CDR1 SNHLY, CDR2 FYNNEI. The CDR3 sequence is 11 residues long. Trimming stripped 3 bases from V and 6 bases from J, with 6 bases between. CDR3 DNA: TGTGCCAGCAGTGAGGTTCGCGAGCAGTACTTC. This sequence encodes CASSEVREQYF.

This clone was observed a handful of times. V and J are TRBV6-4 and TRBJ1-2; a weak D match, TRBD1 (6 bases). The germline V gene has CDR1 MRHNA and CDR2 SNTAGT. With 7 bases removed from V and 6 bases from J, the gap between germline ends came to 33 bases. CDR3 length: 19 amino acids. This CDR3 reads CASIVGTFPPGRALHGYTF. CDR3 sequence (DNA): TGTGCCAGCATAGTAGGGACATTCCCGCCCGGGCGGGCTTTGCATGGCTACACCTTC.

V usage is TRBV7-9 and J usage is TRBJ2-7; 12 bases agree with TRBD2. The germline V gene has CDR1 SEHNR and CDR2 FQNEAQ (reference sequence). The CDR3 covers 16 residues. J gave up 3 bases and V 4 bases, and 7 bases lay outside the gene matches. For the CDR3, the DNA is TGTGCCAGCAGCTCCCCACTAGCGGGAGGTGGCTACGAGCAGTACTTC. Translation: CASSSPLAGGGYEQYF.

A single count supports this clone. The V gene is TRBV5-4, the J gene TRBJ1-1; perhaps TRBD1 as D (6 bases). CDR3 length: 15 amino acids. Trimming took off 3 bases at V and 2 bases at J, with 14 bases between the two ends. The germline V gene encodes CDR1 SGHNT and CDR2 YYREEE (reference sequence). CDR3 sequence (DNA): TGTGCCAGCAGCTCTACAGGGAATTCAAACACTGAAGCTTTCTTT. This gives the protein CASSSTGNSNTEAFF.

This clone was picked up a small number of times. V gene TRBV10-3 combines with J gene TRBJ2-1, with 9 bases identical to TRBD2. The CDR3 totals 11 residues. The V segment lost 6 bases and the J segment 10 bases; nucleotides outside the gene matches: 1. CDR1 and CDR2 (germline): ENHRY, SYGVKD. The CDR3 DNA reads TGTGCCATCAGCCTAGCGGGGGAGCAGTTCTTC. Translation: CAISLAGEQFF.

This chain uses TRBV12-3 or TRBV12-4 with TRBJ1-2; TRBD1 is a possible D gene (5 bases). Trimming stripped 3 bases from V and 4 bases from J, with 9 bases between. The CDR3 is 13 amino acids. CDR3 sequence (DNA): TGTGCCAGCAGTTTGGGGGGGACCTATGGCTACACCTTC. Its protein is CASSLGGTYGYTF.

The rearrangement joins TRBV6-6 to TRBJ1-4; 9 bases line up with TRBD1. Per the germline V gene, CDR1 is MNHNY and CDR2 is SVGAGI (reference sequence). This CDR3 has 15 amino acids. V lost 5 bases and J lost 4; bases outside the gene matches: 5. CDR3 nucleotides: TGTGCCAGCAGTACACAGGGGGCCTTTAATGAAAAACTGTTTTTT. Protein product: CASSTQGAFNEKLFF.

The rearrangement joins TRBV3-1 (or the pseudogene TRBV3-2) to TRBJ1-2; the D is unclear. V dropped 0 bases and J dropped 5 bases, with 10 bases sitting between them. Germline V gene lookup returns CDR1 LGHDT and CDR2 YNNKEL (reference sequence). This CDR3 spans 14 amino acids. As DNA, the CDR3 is TGTGCCAGCAGCCAAGATCAAGGAGGTTATGGCTACACCTTC. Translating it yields CASSQDQGGYGYTF.

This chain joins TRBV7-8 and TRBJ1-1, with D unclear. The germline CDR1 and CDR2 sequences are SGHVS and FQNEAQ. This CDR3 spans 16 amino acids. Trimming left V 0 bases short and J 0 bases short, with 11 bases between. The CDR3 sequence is CASSLAPGGMNTEAFF. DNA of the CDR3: TGTGCCAGCAGCTTAGCCCCGGGCGGGATGAACACTGAAGCTTTCTTT. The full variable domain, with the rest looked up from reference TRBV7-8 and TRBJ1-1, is GAGVSQSPRYKVAKRGQDVALRCDPISGHVSLFWYQQALGQGPEFLTYFQNEAQLDKSGLPSDRFFAERPEGSVSTLKIQRTQQEDSAVYLCASSLAPGGMNTEAFFGQGTRLTVV.

The CDR3 DNA reads TGTGCCAGCATGCGGGACTACGGCTACAATGAGCAGTTCTTC. Translated: CASMRDYGYNEQFF. The chain employs TRBV15 and TRBJ2-1, with TRBD2 matching over 7 bases. The CDR3 is 14 amino acids. Germline trimming cut 10 bases from V and 3 bases from J; bases unmatched to any gene: 9. Germline CDR1 is LNHNV and CDR2 is YYDKDF (reference sequence).

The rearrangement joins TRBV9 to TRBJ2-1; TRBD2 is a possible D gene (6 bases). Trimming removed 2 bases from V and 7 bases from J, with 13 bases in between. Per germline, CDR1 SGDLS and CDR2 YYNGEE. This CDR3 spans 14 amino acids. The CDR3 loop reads CASSVRGVGNEQFF. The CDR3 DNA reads TGTGCCAGCAGCGTGCGCGGGGTGGGTAATGAGCAGTTCTTC.

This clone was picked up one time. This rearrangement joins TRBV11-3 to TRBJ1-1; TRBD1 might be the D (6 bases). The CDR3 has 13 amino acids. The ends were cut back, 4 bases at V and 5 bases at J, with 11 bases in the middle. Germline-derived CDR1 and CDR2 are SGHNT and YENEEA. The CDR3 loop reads CASSWGGGTEAFF. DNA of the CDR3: TGTGCCAGCAGCTGGGGAGGGGGGACTGAAGCTTTCTTT. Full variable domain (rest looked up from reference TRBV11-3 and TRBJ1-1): EAGVVQSPRYKIIEKKQPVAFWCNPISGHNTLYWYLQNLGQGPELLIRYENEEAVDDSQLPKDRFSAERLKGVDSTLKIQPAELGDSAVYLCASSWGGGTEAFFGQGTRLTVV.

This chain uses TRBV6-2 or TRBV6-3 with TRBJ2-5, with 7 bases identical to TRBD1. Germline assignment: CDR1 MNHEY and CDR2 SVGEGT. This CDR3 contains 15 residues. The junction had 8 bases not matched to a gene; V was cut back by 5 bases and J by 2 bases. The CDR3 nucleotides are TGTGCCAGCAGTCGACCGGGACAGATACAAGAGACCCAGTACTTC. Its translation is CASSRPGQIQETQYF.

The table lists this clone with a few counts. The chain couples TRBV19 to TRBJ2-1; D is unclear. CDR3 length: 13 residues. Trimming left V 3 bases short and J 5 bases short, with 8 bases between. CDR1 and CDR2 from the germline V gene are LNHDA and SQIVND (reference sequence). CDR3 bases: TGTGCCAGTAGTATTCAAAGTAACAATGAGCAGTTCTTC. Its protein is CASSIQSNNEQFF. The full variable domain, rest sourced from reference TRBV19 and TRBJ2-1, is DGGITQSPKYLFRKEGQNVTLSCEQNLNHDAMYWYRQDPGQGLRLIYYSQIVNDFQKGDIAEGYSVSREKKESFPLTVTSAQKNPTAFYLCASSIQSNNEQFFGPGTRLTVL.

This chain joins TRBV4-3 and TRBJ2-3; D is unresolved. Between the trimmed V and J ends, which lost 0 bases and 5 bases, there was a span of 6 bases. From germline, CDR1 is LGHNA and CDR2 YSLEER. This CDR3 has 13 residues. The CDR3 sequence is CASSQEKEDTQYF. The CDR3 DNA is TGCGCCAGCAGCCAAGAAAAGGAAGATACGCAGTATTTT.

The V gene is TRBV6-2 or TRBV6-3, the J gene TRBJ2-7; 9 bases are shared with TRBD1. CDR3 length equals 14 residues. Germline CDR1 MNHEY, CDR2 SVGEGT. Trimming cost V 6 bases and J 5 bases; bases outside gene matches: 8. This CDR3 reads CASSPWTGEHEQYF. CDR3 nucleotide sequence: TGTGCCAGCAGCCCTTGGACAGGGGAACACGAGCAGTACTTC.

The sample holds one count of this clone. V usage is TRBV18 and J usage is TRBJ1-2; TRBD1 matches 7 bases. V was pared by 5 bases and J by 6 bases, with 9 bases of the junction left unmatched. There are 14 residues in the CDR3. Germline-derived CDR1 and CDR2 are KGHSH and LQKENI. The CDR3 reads CASSSLGQWHGYTF. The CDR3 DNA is TGTGCCAGCTCATCTCTGGGACAGTGGCATGGCTACACCTTC.

The CDR3 reads CASSEDYGIPTNEKLFF. Written as DNA, the CDR3 is TGTGCCAGCAGTGAAGACTACGGGATTCCAACTAATGAAAAACTGTTTTTT. The chain employs TRBV2 and TRBJ1-4; D is ambiguous. The V gene lost 1 base and the J gene lost 0 bases, with 12 bases spanning the gap. The CDR3 spans 17 residues. Germline-derived CDR1 and CDR2 are SNHLY and FYNNEI.

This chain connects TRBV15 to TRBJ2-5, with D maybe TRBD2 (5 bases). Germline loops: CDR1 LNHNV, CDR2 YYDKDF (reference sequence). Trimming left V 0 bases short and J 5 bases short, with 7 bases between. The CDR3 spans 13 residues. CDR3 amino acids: CATSRDRGETQYF. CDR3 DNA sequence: TGTGCCACCAGCAGAGATCGAGGGGAGACCCAGTACTTC.

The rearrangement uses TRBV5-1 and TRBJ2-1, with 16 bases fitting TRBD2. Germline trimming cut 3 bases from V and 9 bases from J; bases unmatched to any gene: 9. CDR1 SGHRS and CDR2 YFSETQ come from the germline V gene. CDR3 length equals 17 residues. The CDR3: CASSSRTGTSGRGEQFF. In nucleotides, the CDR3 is TGCGCCAGCAGCTCACGAACCGGGACTAGCGGGAGGGGTGAGCAGTTCTTC.

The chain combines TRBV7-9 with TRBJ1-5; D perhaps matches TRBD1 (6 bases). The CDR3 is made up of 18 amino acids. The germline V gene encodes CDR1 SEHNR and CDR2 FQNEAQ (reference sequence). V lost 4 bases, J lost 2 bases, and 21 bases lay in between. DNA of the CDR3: TGTGCCAGCAGCTGGGTGGCAGGGGCGAGAGGGGGCAATCAGCCCCAGCATTTT. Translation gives CASSWVAGARGGNQPQHF.

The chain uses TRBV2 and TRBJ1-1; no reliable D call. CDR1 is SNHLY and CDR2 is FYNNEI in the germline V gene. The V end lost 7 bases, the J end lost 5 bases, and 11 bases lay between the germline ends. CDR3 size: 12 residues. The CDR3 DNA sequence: TGTGCCAGCAAGGCTCACATAACTGAAGCTTTCTTT. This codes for CASKAHITEAFF.